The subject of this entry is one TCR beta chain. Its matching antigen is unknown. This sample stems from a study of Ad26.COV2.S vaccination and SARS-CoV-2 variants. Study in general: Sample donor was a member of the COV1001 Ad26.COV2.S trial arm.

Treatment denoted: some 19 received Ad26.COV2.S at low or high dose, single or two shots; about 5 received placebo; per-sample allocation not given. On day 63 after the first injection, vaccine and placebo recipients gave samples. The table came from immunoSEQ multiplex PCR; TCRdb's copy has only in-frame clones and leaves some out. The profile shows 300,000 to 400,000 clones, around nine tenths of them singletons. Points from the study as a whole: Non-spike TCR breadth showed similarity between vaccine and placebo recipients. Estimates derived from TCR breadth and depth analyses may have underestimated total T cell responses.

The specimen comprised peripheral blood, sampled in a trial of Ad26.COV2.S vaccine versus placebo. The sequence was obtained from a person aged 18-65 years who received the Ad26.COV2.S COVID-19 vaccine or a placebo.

The CDR3 DNA follows: TGTGCCAGCAGTGGGTATGAAGCTTTCTTT. This sequence encodes CASSGYEAFF. The gene calls are TRBV12-3 or TRBV12-4 and TRBJ1-1; no clear D gene. The CDR3 runs to 10 residues. Between the trimmed V and J ends, which lost 5 bases and 7 bases, there was a span of 5 bases.